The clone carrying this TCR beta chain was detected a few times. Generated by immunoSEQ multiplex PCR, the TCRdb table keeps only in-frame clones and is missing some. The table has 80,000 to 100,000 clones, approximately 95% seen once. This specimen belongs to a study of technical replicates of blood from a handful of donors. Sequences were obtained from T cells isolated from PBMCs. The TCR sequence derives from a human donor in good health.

For the CDR3, the DNA is TGTGCCAGCAGTTTCGGACTAGCGGGTGCCCCGGATACGCAGTATTTT. Its protein is CASSFGLAGAPDTQYF. V gene TRBV11-2 combines with J gene TRBJ2-3, with 11 positions matching TRBD2. The length of the CDR3 is 16 residues. The germline gives CDR1 SGHAT, CDR2 FQNNGV. V gave up 6 bases and J gave up 6 bases; unmatched junction bases: 11.